Below are 3 T cell receptor beta chains sequenced from a single sample in a study of regulatory T cells in long-lasting Graves disease. CDR3-region Arm-PCR and iRepertoire HTBI primers produced the TCR beta libraries. Each CDR3 protein gets one entry after TCRdb re-called the multiplex PCR reads with MiXCR. This sample has around 510,000 distinct CDR3 sequences, with less than 25% found just once. Time point: persistent/refractory GD, antithyroid drugs over 5 years with positive TRAb. Extracted RNA from PBMCs served as the source of the TCR library. The sequences come from peripheral blood mononuclear cells (PBMCs), collected when the disease was refractory, from a patient treated with antithyroid drugs. These receptor sequences come from a female donor with Graves disease.

The chain recombines TRBV7-2 with TRBJ2-7; tentative D call: TRBD2 (6 bases). The V gene's germline CDR1 is SGHTA and CDR2 FQGNSA. The CDR3 covers 17 residues. V was shortened by 1 base and J by 6 bases, with 22 bases between the two germline ends. This CDR3 reads CASSLEIGWASVSEQYF. In DNA, the CDR3 is TGTGCCAGCAGCTTAGAGATTGGGTGGGCTAGCGTCTCCGAGCAGTACTTC.

The chain joins TRBV6-1 to TRBJ2-7; D might be TRBD2 (7 bases). Trimming removed 5 bases at V and 0 bases at J, with 14 bases between. The germline CDR1 and CDR2 sequences are MNHNS and SASEGT. This CDR3 has 15 residues. CDR3 bases: TGTGCCAGCAGTAGGGGGGGAGGGAGCTCCTACGAGCAGTACTTC. Translated, it gives CASSRGGGSSYEQYF.

The CDR3 DNA follows: TGTGCCAGCAGCCAGGGGCTTGGGACAGGGAGACGAGGCTACACCTTC. Its translation is CASSQGLGTGRRGYTF. This rearrangement joins TRBV28 to TRBJ1-2, with TRBD1 identical over 9 bases. V shed 6 bases, J shed 8 bases, and the junction held 16 bases outside the gene matches. CDR1 is MDHEN and CDR2 is SYDVKM in the germline V gene. The length of the CDR3 is 16 residues.